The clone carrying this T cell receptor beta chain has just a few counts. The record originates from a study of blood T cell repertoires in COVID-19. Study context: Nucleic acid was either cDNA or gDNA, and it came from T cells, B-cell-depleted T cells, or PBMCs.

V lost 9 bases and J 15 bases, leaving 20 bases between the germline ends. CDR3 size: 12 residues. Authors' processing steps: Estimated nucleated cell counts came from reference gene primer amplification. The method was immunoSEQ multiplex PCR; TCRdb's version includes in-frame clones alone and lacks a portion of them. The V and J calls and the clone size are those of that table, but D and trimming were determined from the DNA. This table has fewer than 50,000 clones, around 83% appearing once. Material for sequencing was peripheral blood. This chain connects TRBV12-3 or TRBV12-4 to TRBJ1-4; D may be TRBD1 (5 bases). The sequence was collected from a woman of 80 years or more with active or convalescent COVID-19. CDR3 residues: CASSPAGLGLFF. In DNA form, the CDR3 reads TGTGCCAGTTCCCCGGCGGGACTCGGTTTGTTTTTT.